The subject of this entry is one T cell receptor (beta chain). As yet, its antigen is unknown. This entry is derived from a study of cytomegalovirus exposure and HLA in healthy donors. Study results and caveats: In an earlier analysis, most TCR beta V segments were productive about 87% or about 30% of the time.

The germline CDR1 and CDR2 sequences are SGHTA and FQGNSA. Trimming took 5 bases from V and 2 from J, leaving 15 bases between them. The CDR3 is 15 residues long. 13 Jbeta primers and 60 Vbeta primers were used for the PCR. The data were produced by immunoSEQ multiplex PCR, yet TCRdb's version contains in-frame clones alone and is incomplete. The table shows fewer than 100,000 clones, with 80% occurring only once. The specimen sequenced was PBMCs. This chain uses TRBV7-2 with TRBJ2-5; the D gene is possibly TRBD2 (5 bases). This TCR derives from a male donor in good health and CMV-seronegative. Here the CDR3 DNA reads TGTGCCAGCAGCCGCGGGCCCCACGGTCAAGAGACCCAGTACTTC. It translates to CASSRGPHGQETQYF.